Each of the 2 T cell receptor beta chains below was sequenced from the same sample in a study of radiation and T cells in renal cell carcinoma. The time point is: blood 4 weeks post-SBRT, at nephrectomy. Treatment defined: 15 Gy SBRT to primary tumor, nephrectomy 4 weeks later. The assay was immunoSEQ multiplex PCR, and TCRdb's table has in-frame clones only and misses some. The profile covers fewer than 200,000 clones, with roughly 90% appearing a single time and 10% to 12% taken by the ten largest. This material consisted of blood, taken from a patient whose treatment included radiotherapy and nephrectomy. All receptors come from a woman between 50 and 59 years old with renal cell carcinoma.

J is TRBJ2-7 and V is TRBV11-3, with 9 positions matching TRBD2. Germline CDR1 and CDR2: SGHNT and YENEEA. J was trimmed by 0 bases and V by 5 bases; bases with no gene match: 5. This CDR3 spans 15 amino acids. The CDR3 region has the DNA TGTGCCAGCAGCGCGTTAGCGGGGGCCTCCTACGAGCAGTACTTC. It specifies CASSALAGASYEQYF.

J is TRBJ2-5 and V is TRBV5-4, with 9 bases lining up with TRBD2. The V gene end was trimmed by 4 bases and the J gene end by 2 bases; junction bases not matched to a gene: 12. Germline V gene data show CDR1 as SGHNT and CDR2 as YYREEE (reference sequence). This CDR3 comprises 17 residues. Written as DNA, the CDR3 is TGTGCCAGCAGCCCGCCACGGGGTAGCGGGGGACAAGAGACCCAGTACTTC. It yields the protein CASSPPRGSGGQETQYF.